This T cell receptor beta chain comes out of a study of beta chain features in type 1 diabetes. Overall study results and limits: VDJ junctions from patients with type 1 diabetes contained fewer insertions and more deletions. Shorter templates might be favored by PCR, and equally so in patients and in controls.

The whole isolated RNA underwent reverse transcription, so sequencing captured expressed TCRB transcripts. Sequenced by immunoSEQ multiplex PCR; TCRdb stores in-frame clones only, minus some. The table lists hundreds of thousands of clones, roughly 12% of them singletons. Each sorted fraction was over 98% pure. This clone was seen more than once but under ten times. Its specificity is not known. Trimming cost V 1 base and J 4 bases, with 7 bases left between them. The CDR3 is 13 residues long. Germline assignment: CDR1 SEHNR and CDR2 FQNEAQ (reference sequence). The source material was naive CD4+ T cells from blood. The receptor comes from a young man in good health. The rearrangement links TRBV7-9 to TRBJ1-1; possible D gene TRBD1, 6 bases. The CDR3 region has the DNA TGTGCCAGCAGCTTAGACAGGGCCACTGAAGCTTTCTTT. Translated: CASSLDRATEAFF. Together with reference TRBV7-9 and TRBJ1-1, the CDR3 gives the full variable domain: DTGVSQNPRHKITKRGQNVTFRCDPISEHNRLYWYRQTLGQGPEFLTYFQNEAQLEKSRLLSDRFSAERPKGSFSTLEIQRTEQGDSAMYLCASSLDRATEAFFGQGTRLTVV.